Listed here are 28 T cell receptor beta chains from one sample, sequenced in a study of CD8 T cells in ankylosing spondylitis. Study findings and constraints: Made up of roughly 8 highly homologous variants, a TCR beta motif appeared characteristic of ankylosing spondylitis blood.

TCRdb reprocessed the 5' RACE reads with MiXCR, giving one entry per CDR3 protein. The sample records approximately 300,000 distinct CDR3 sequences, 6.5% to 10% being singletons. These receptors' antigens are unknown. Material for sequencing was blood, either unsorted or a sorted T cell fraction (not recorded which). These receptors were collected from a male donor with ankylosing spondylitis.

The CDR3 sequence: CAIRHRDRGDGYTF. The CDR3 region has the DNA TGTGCCATCAGACACCGGGACAGGGGGGATGGCTACACCTTC. This chain connects TRBV10-3 to TRBJ1-2, with TRBD1 matching 11 bases. Losses at the gene ends were 6 bases for V and 6 bases for J; bases not matched to a gene: 6. This CDR3 contains 14 residues. The germline V gene has CDR1 ENHRY and CDR2 SYGVKD.

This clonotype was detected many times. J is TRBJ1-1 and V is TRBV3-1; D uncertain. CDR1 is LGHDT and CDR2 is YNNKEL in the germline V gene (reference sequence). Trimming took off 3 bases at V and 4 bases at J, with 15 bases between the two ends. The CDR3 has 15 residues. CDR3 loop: CASSQVVGAGTEAFF. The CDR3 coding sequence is TGTGCCAGCAGCCAGGTTGTGGGCGCGGGCACTGAAGCTTTCTTT. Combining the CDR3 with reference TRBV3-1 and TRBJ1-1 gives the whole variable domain DTAVSQTPKYLVTQMGNDKSIKCEQNLGHDTMYWYKQDSKKFLKIMFSYNNKELIINETVPNRFSPKSPDKAHLNLHINSLELGDSAVYFCASSQVVGAGTEAFFGQGTRLTVV.

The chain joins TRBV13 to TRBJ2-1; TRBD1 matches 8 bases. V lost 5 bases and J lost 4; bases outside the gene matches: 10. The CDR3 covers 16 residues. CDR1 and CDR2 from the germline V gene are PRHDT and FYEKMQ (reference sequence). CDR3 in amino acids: CASSPPGTGLYNEQFF. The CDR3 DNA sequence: TGTGCCAGCAGCCCCCCCGGGACAGGACTGTACAATGAGCAGTTCTTC.

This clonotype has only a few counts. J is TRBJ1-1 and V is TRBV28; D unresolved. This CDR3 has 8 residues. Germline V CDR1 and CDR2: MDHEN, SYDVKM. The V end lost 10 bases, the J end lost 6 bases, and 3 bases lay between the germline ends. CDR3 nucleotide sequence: TGTGCCACCTCTGAAGCTTTCTTT. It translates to CATSEAFF. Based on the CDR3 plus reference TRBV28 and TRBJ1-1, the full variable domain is DVKVTQSSRYLVKRTGEKVFLECVQDMDHENMFWYRQDPGLGLRLIYFSYDVKMKEKGDIPEGYSVSREKKERFSLILESASTNQTSMYLCATSEAFFGQGTRLTVV.

CDR3 bases: TGCGCCAGCAGCTTGTCGGGGAGGGGGGCCAGAGATACGCAGTATTTT. Encoded protein: CASSLSGRGARDTQYF. This chain uses TRBV5-1 with TRBJ2-3; maybe TRBD2 (7 bases). Germline lookup yields CDR1 SGHRS and CDR2 YFSETQ. Trimming stripped 1 base from V and 5 bases from J, with 17 bases between. The CDR3 runs to 16 residues.

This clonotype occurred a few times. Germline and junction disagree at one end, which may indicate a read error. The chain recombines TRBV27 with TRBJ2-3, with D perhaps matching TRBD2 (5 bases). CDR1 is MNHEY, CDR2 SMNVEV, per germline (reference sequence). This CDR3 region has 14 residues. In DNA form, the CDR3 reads TGTGCCAGCAGTTTTCTGGCTAGCAAAGATACGCAGTATTTT. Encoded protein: CASSFLASKDTQYF.

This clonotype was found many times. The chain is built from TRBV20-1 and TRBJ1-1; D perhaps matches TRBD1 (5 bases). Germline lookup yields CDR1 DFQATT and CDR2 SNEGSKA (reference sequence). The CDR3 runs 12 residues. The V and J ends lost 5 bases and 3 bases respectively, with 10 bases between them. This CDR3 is CSAYDRDTEAFF. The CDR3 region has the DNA TGCAGTGCTTATGACAGAGACACTGAAGCTTTCTTT.

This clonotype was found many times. The CDR3 DNA follows: TGTGCCAGCAGCGCGTTTAGGGATCGGGATTCACCCCTCCACTTT. Amino acid sequence: CASSAFRDRDSPLHF. The genes are TRBV7-2 and TRBJ1-6; no clear D gene. Between the trimmed V and J ends, which lost 5 bases and 8 bases, there was a span of 16 bases. The CDR3 sequence is 15 residues long. Germline CDR1 is SGHTA and CDR2 is FQGNSA.

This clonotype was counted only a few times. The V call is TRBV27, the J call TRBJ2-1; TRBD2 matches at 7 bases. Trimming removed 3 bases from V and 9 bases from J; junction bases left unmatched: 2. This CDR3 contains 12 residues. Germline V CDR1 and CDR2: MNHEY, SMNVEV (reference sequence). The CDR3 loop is CASSFTGGEQFF. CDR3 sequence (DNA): TGTGCCAGCAGTTTTACGGGGGGTGAGCAGTTCTTC.

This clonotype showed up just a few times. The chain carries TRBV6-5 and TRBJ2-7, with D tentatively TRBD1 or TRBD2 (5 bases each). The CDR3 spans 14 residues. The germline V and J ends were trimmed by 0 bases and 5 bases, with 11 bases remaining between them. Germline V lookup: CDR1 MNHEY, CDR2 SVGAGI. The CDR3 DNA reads TGTGCCAGCAGTTACTCCGAGGGGCTACACGAGCAGTACTTC. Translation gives CASSYSEGLHEQYF.

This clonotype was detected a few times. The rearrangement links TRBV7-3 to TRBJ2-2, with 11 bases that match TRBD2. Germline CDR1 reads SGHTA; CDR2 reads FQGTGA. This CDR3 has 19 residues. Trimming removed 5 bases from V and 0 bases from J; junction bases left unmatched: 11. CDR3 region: CASSPGRLAGGSNTGELFF. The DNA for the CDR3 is TGTGCCAGCAGCCCCGGGCGGCTAGCGGGAGGATCGAACACCGGGGAGCTGTTTTTT.

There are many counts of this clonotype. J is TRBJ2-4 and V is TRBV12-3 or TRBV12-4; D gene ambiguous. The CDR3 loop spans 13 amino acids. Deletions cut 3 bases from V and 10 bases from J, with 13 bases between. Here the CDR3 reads CASSFTVGAIQYF. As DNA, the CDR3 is TGTGCCAGCAGTTTCACCGTTGGTGCTATTCAGTACTTC.

The CDR3 here is CASSLSNQGAFF. As DNA, the CDR3 is TGTGCCAGCAGCTTAAGCAATCAGGGAGCTTTCTTT. V usage is TRBV7-9 and J usage is TRBJ1-1, with a weak D call TRBD1 (5 bases). The CDR3 has 12 residues. Germline V gene sequence: CDR1 SEHNR, CDR2 FQNEAQ (reference sequence). V was shortened by 2 bases and J by 10 bases, with 11 bases between the two germline ends.

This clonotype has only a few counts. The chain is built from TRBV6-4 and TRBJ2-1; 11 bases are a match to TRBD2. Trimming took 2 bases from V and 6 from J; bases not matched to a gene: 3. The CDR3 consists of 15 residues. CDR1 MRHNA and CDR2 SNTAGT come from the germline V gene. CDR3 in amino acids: CASSDRLAGSNEQFF. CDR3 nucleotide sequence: TGTGCCAGCAGTGACAGACTAGCGGGGAGCAATGAGCAGTTCTTC.

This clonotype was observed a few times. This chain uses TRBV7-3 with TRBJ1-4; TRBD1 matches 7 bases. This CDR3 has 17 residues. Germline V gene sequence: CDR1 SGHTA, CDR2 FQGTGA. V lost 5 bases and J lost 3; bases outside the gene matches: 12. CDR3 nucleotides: TGTGCCAGCAGCCAAGCTAATCTCGGGACAGCTAATGAAAAACTGTTTTTT. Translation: CASSQANLGTANEKLFF. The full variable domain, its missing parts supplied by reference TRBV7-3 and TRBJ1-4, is GAGVSQTPSNKVTEKGKYVELRCDPISGHTALYWYRQSLGQGPEFLIYFQGTGAADDSGLPNDRFFAVRPEGSVSTLKIQRTERGDSAVYLCASSQANLGTANEKLFFGSGTQLSVL.

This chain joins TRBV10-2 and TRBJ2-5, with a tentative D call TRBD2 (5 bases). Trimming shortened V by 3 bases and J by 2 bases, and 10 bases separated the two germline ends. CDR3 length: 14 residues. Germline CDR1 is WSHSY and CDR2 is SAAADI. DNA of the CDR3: TGCGCCAGCAGTGATCCGGGGTTTCAAGAGACCCAGTACTTC. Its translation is CASSDPGFQETQYF.

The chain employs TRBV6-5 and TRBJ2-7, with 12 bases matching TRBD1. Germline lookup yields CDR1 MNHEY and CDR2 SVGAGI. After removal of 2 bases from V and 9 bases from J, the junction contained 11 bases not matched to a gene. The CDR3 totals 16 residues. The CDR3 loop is CASSYRDRGPALRQYF. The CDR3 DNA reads TGTGCCAGCAGTTACAGGGACAGGGGGCCGGCCCTAAGGCAGTACTTC.

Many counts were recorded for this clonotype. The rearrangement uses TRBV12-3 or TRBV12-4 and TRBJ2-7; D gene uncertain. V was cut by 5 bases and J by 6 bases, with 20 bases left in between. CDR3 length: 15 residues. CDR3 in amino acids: CASSPPEGNMGEQYF. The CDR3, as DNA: TGTGCCAGCAGTCCCCCAGAAGGGAATATGGGCGAGCAGTACTTC.

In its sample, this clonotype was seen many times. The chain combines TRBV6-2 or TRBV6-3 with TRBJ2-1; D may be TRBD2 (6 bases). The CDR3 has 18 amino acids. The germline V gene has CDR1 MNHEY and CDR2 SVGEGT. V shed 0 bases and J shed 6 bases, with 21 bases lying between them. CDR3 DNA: TGTGCCAGCAGTTACTCAGAACCTAGCGATCCTTCGGGCAATGAGCAGTTCTTC. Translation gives CASSYSEPSDPSGNEQFF.

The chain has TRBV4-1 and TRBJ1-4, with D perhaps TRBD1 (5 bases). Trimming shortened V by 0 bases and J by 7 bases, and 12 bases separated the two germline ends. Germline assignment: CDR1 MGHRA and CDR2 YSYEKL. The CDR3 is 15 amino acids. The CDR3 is CASSQERQGGEKLFF. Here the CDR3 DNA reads TGCGCCAGCAGCCAAGAGCGGCAGGGAGGTGAAAAACTGTTTTTT.

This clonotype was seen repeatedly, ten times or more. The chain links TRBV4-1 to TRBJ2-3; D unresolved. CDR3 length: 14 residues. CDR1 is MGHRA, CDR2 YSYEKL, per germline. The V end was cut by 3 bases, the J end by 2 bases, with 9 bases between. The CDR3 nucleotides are TGCGCCAGCAGCCAGGGCCGTTCCACAGATACGCAGTATTTT. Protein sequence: CASSQGRSTDTQYF.

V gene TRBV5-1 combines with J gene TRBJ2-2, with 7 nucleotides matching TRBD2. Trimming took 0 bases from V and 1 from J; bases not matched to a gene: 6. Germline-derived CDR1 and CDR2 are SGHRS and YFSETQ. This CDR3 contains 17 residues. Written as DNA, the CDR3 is TGCGCCAGCAGCTTGGATGATTCTAGCGGGAACACCGGGGAGCTGTTTTTT. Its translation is CASSLDDSSGNTGELFF.

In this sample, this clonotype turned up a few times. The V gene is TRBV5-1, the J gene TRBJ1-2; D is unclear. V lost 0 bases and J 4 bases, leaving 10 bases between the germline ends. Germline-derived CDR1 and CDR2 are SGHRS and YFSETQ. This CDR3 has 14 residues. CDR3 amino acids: CASSLARSPYGYTF. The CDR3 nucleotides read TGCGCCAGCAGCTTGGCCCGGAGTCCCTATGGCTACACCTTC.

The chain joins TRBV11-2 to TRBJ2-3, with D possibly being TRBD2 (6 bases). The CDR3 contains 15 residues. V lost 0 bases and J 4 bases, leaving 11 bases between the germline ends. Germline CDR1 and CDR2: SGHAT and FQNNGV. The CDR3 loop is CASSLERLASDTQYF. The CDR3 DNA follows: TGTGCCAGCAGCTTAGAGCGGCTAGCGTCAGATACGCAGTATTTT.

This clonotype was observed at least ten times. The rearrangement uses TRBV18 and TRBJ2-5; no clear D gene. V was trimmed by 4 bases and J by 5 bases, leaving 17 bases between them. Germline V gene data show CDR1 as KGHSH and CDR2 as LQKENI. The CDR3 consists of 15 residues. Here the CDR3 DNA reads TGTGCCAGCTCACGGTTTGATTTGGACGATGAGACCCAGTACTTC. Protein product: CASSRFDLDDETQYF.

The CDR3 here is CASSSGQAGETQYF. The CDR3 nucleotides read TGTGCCAGCAGCTCTGGACAGGCGGGAGAGACCCAGTACTTC. This chain joins TRBV9 and TRBJ2-5; TRBD1 matches at 7 bases. The CDR3 has 14 residues. J gave up 4 bases and V 4 bases, and 7 bases lay outside the gene matches. Germline V gene sequence: CDR1 SGDLS, CDR2 YYNGEE.

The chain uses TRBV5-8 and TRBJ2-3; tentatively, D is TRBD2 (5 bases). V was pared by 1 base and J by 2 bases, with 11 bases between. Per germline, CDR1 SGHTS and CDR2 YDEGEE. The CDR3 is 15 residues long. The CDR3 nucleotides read TGTGCCAGCAGCTTGAGGAGCGGCTACACAGATACGCAGTATTTT. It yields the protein CASSLRSGYTDTQYF.

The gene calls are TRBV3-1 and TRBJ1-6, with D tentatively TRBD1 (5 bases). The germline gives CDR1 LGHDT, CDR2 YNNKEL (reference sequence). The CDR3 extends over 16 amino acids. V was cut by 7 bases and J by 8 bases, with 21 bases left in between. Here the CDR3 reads CASNGRPGGRDSPLHF. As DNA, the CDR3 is TGTGCCAGCAACGGACGCCCTGGGGGTCGTGATTCACCCCTCCACTTT.